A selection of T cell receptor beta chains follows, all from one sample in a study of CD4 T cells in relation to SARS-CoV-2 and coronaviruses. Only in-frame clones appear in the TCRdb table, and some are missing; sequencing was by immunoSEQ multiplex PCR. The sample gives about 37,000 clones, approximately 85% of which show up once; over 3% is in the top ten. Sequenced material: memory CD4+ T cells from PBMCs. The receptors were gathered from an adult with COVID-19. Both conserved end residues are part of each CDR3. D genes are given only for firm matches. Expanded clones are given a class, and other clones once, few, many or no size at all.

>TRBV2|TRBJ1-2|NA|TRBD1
TGTGCCAGGAGGGGGCGCTATGGCTACACCTTC
CARRGRYGYTF
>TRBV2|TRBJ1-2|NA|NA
TGTGCCAGCAGCAGGGGTAACTATGGCTACACCTTC
CASSRGNYGYTF
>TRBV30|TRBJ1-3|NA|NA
TGTGCCTGGAGGATGGGGGGAGGCGAAGGAAACACCATATATTTT
CAWRMGGGEGNTIYF
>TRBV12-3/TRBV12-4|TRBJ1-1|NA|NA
TGTGCCAGCAGTTTCGCGAACACTGAAGCTTTCTTT
CASSFANTEAFF
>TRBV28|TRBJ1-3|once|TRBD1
TGTGCCAGCAGTTCCGACAGGGGGGGAAACACCATATATTTT
CASSSDRGGNTIYF
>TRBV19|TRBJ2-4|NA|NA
TGTGCCAGTAGTATGCGGGCCGGCATCAGCTTAGCCAAAAACATTCAGTACTTC
CASSMRAGISLAKNIQYF
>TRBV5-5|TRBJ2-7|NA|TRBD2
TGTGCCAGCAGCATGGCCGGTGGGAGGGCCCGAGAGCAGTACTTC
CASSMAGGRAREQYF
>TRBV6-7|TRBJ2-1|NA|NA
TGTGCCAGCAGTTACGGGTCGGGGCAATCGCATGAGCAGTTCTTC
CASSYGSGQSHEQFF
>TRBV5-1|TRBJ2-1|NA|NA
TGCGCCAGCAGCGGACGGGCGGGCCTTACGTACAATGAGCAGTTCTTC
CASSGRAGLTYNEQFF
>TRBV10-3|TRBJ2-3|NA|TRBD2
TGTGCCATCAGGGGACTAGTTAGCACAGATACGCAGTATTTT
CAIRGLVSTDTQYF
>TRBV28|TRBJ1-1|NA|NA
TGTGCCAGCAGTTTAATCCCAGGGAACACTGAAGCTTTCTTT
CASSLIPGNTEAFF
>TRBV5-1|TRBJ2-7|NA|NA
TGCGCCAGCAGCTTGACGCCGGGCACAGAATACGAGCAGTACTTC
CASSLTPGTEYEQYF
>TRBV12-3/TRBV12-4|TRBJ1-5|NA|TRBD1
TGTGCCAGCAGCGGGACAGGGGTTCAGCCCCAGCATTTT
CASSGTGVQPQHF
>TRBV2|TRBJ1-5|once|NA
TGTGCCAGCAGTCGTGGGGCAGGGTGGGAGAATCAGCCCCAGCATTTT
CASSRGAGWENQPQHF
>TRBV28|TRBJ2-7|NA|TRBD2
TGTGCCAGCCGACTAGCGGGGTCCTACGAGCAGTACTTC
CASRLAGSYEQYF
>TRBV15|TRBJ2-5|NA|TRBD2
TGTGCCACCAGCAGACCTCTAGCGGGAAGGGAGACCCAGTACTTC
CATSRPLAGRETQYF
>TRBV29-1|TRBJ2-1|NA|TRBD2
TGCAGCGTCGGACCGGGCGGGGGGCAGTTCTTC
CSVGPGGGQFF
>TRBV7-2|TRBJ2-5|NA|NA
TGTGCCAGCAGCTTAGGCACTCGAGAGACCCAGTACTTC
CASSLGTRETQYF
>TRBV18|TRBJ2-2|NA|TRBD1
TGTGCCAGCTCACCGGGACAGGGTCGCGGGGAGCTGTTTTTT
CASSPGQGRGELFF
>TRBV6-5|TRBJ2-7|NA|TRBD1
TGTGCCAGCAGTTCACCCGGGACAGGGATCTCCTACGAGCAGTACTTC
CASSSPGTGISYEQYF
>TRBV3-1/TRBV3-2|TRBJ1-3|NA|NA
TGTGCCAGCAGCCGGCAGGGCTCTGGAAACACCATATATTTT
CASSRQGSGNTIYF
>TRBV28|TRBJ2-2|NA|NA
TGTGCCAGCAGTTTTCCACAGGGCCTTACGAACACCGGGGAGCTGTTTTTT
CASSFPQGLTNTGELFF
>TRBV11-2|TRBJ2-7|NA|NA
TGTGCCAGCAGCTTAGACGTCTCGTCCTTTTACGAGCAGTACTTC
CASSLDVSSFYEQYF
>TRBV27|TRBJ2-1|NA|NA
TGTGCCAGCAACAGGATTCCCTCCTACAATGAGCAGTTCTTC
CASNRIPSYNEQFF